The present TCR beta chain was sequenced within a study of shared clonotypes between healthy human individuals. Per germline, CDR1 ENHRY and CDR2 SYGVKD. Trimming removed 11 bases from V and 2 bases from J, with 20 bases in between. The CDR3 runs 15 residues. The table came from immunoSEQ multiplex PCR; TCRdb's copy has only in-frame clones and leaves some out. Of about 2 million clones listed, about 95% are singletons. Sequenced: naive CD4+ T cells sorted from blood. Subset reported: CD45RA+ positively selected. The source of this sequence is a man aged 18-30 years in good health. V and J are TRBV10-3 and TRBJ2-3; D perhaps matches TRBD1 (6 bases). The CDR3 spells CALGSTTGNTDTQYF. The CDR3 DNA sequence: TGTGCCCTGGGATCGACGACAGGCAACACAGATACGCAGTATTTT.